The rows below give T cell receptor beta chains drawn from one sample of a study of blood T cells in healthy people across ages. TCRdb analysed the 5' RACE reads with MiXCR anew, one entry per CDR3 protein. This sample yields fewer than 2,000,000 distinct CDR3 sequences, of which roughly 32% are seen a single time; approximately 11% belongs to the top ten. The source material was blood. These receptor sequences come from a woman aged 25 to 45 in good health. CDR3s include the opening cysteine and the closing phenylalanine or tryptophan. The D gene is left open where the match is weak. A clone size is listed for some rows: how often the clone was seen (once, few, many), or a class if it is expanded.

V	D	J	size	CDR3	DNA
TRBV27	-	TRBJ2-1	-	CASSFEGVNNEQFF	TGTGCCAGCAGTTTTGAGGGCGTGAACAATGAGCAGTTCTTC
TRBV3-1	-	TRBJ1-6	few	CASSLRGGVAPLHF	TGTGCCAGCAGCTTACGGGGCGGCGTTGCACCCCTCCACTTT
TRBV5-1	-	TRBJ2-3	-	CASSLVGNQVPDTQYF	TGCGCCAGCAGCTTGGTTGGCAATCAAGTCCCTGATACGCAGTATTTT
TRBV12-3/TRBV12-4	-	TRBJ1-4	-	CASRLQGGGEKLFF	TGTGCCAGCAGACTACAGGGAGGAGGAGAAAAACTGTTTTTT
TRBV7-3	-	TRBJ2-2	-	CASSLNLAPNTGELFF	TGTGCCAGCAGCTTAAATCTAGCCCCGAACACCGGGGAGCTGTTTTTT
TRBV6-1	TRBD1	TRBJ1-6	-	CASRDRDYSPLHF	TGTGCCAGCAGGGACAGGGATTATTCACCCCTCCACTTT
TRBV20-1	TRBD2	TRBJ2-1	few	CSAFGLAGGRGYNEQFF	TGCAGTGCATTCGGACTAGCGGGGGGCAGAGGTTACAATGAGCAGTTCTTC
TRBV9	TRBD2	TRBJ2-5	-	CASSAISGRRETQYF	TGTGCCAGCAGCGCGATTAGCGGGCGACGGGAGACCCAGTACTTC
TRBV24-1	-	TRBJ2-3	few	CATSALGDAGLQSRDTQYF	TGTGCCACCAGTGCTCTGGGCGACGCCGGACTCCAATCCCGGGATACGCAGTATTTT
TRBV20-1	-	TRBJ2-7	-	CSAEQGSSYEQYF	TGCAGTGCTGAACAGGGATCCTCCTACGAGCAGTACTTC
TRBV20-1	TRBD2	TRBJ2-5	few	CSARSLGGSQETQYF	TGCAGTGCTAGGTCTTTGGGGGGGTCTCAGGAGACCCAGTACTTC
TRBV20-1	-	TRBJ1-5	few	CSARDGGNQPQHF	TGCAGTGCTAGAGATGGGGGAAACCAGCCCCAGCATTTT
TRBV7-9	-	TRBJ1-2	-	CASSLAAALGGYTF	TGTGCCAGCAGCTTAGCGGCGGCTCTGGGGGGCTACACCTTC
TRBV27	-	TRBJ2-4	few	CASSAGQRNIQYF	TGTGCCAGCAGTGCGGGACAGCGAAACATTCAGTACTTC
TRBV12-3/TRBV12-4	-	TRBJ1-2	-	CASSPQAQIHGYTF	TGTGCCAGCAGTCCCCAGGCACAGATCCATGGCTACACCTTC
TRBV7-2	-	TRBJ2-1	-	CASSLASSGGSYNEQFF	TGTGCCAGCAGCTTAGCGTCTTCGGGCGGTTCCTACAATGAGCAGTTCTTC
TRBV5-6	-	TRBJ2-1	once	CAGSFASANEQFF	TGTGCCGGCAGCTTTGCTAGCGCTAATGAGCAGTTCTTC
TRBV5-1	-	TRBJ2-5	many	CASSLEGETQYF	TGCGCCAGCAGCTTGGAGGGGGAGACCCAGTACTTC
TRBV7-7	TRBD1	TRBJ2-1	once	CTSSPRQGPYNEQFF	TGTACCAGCAGCCCCCGACAGGGACCCTACAATGAGCAGTTCTTC
TRBV12-3/TRBV12-4	-	TRBJ2-7	few	CASSFRPWEQYF	TGTGCCAGCAGCTTTCGCCCATGGGAGCAGTACTTC
TRBV5-6	-	TRBJ1-1	-	CASERGRIDMNTEAFF	TGTGCCAGCGAACGGGGCAGGATCGACATGAACACTGAAGCTTTCTTT
TRBV29-1	-	TRBJ1-5	few	CSVVSSNQPQHF	TGCAGCGTTGTGAGTAGCAATCAGCCCCAGCATTTT
TRBV29-1	-	TRBJ2-6	-	CSVEDRGLSSGANVPTF	TGCAGCGTTGAAGACAGGGGCCTGAGCTCTGGGGCCAACGTCCCGACTTTC
TRBV21-1	-	TRBJ2-2	-	CASSSSRLRKTGELFF	TGTGCCAGCAGCTCGTCCCGGCTAAGGAAAACCGGGGAGCTGTTTTTT
TRBV28	TRBD1	TRBJ1-2	-	CASSGVGTGSYGYTF	TGTGCCAGCAGTGGGGTAGGGACAGGGAGTTATGGCTACACCTTC
TRBV29-1	-	TRBJ1-1	-	CSVEVPTHINTKAFF	TGCAGCGTTGAAGTGCCCACCCATATTAACACTAAAGCTTTCTTT
TRBV27	-	TRBJ2-1	few	CASSPDTSSYNGQFF	TGTGCCAGCAGCCCGGACACGAGCTCCTACAATGGGCAGTTCTTC
TRBV5-4	-	TRBJ2-3	-	CASSYTTDTQYF	TGTGCCAGCAGCTATACGACAGATACGCAGTATTTT
TRBV20-1	-	TRBJ2-3	-	CSARDHSRAPDTQYF	TGCAGTGCTAGAGATCATAGCAGAGCCCCAGATACGCAGTATTTT
TRBV6-5	TRBD1	TRBJ2-7	few	CASSYSLGQEPGITYEQYF	TGTGCCAGCAGTTACTCGCTGGGACAGGAACCAGGGATTACCTACGAGCAGTACTTC
TRBV20-1	-	TRBJ2-5	-	CSASAFQETQYF	TGCAGTGCTAGTGCCTTCCAAGAGACCCAGTACTTC
TRBV10-3	-	TRBJ1-2	few	CAISAGQGWDGYTF	TGTGCCATCAGTGCTGGGCAGGGATGGGATGGCTACACCTTC
TRBV2	-	TRBJ2-4	-	CASSEARFSAKNIQYF	TGTGCCAGCAGTGAGGCTAGATTCTCTGCCAAAAACATTCAGTACTTC
TRBV10-3	TRBD2	TRBJ2-1	-	CAISTQAGFYNEQFF	TGTGCCATCAGTACTCAAGCGGGATTCTACAATGAGCAGTTCTTC
TRBV18	-	TRBJ2-7	-	CASSLGSLGAYEQYF	TGTGCCAGCTCACTAGGGTCCCTCGGGGCCTACGAGCAGTACTTC
TRBV21-1	-	TRBJ2-7	-	CASSKDYRGVREQYF	TGTGCCAGCAGCAAAGACTACCGAGGGGTTCGCGAGCAGTACTTC
TRBV28	TRBD1	TRBJ1-5	few	CASSGQGDHQPQHF	TGTGCCAGCAGCGGGCAGGGGGACCATCAGCCCCAGCATTTT
TRBV20-1	-	TRBJ2-1	many	CSGLIGVVIDEQFF	TGCAGCGGCCTTATAGGGGTCGTTATCGATGAGCAGTTCTTC
TRBV28	-	TRBJ2-5	few	CASSLFGTGWPATQYF	TGTGCCAGCAGTTTATTCGGGACGGGTTGGCCAGCGACCCAGTACTTC
TRBV6-1	-	TRBJ2-3	few	CASSETNSDPITDTQYF	TGTGCCAGCAGTGAAACCAACTCCGACCCGATCACAGATACGCAGTATTTT
TRBV7-9	-	TRBJ1-1	-	CASSFLENTEAFF	TGTGCCAGCAGCTTTTTGGAGAACACTGAAGCTTTCTTT
TRBV20-1	TRBD1	TRBJ1-5	-	CSAVGQVDQPQHF	TGCAGTGCGGTGGGACAGGTTGATCAGCCCCAGCATTTT
TRBV5-1	TRBD2	TRBJ2-1	-	CASSWLAGGLYNEQFF	TGCGCCAGCAGCTGGTTAGCGGGAGGTCTCTACAATGAGCAGTTCTTC
TRBV5-6	TRBD1	TRBJ2-7	-	CASSLEGQGNLYEQYF	TGTGCCAGCAGCTTAGAGGGACAGGGGAATCTCTACGAGCAGTACTTC
TRBV7-9	-	TRBJ1-2	few	CASTYLGASNYGYTF	TGTGCCAGCACCTACTTGGGGGCGTCTAACTATGGCTACACCTTC